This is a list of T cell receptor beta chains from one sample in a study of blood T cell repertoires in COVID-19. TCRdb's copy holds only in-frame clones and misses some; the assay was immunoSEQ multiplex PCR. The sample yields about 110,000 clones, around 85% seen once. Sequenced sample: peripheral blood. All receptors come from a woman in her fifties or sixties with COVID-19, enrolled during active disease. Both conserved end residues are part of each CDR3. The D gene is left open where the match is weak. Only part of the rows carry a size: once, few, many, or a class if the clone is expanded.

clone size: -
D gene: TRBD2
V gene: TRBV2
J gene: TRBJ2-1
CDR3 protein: CASRNSGGNPFF
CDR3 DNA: TGTGCCAGCAGAAATAGCGGGGGTAATCCGTTCTTC

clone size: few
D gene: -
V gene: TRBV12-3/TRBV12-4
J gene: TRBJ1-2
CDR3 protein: CASSLVAGEGYTF
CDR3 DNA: TGTGCCAGCAGTTTAGTAGCCGGAGAAGGCTACACCTTC

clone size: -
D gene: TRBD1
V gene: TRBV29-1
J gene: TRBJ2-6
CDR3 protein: CSVVTGASGANVLTF
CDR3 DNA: TGCAGCGTTGTGACAGGGGCCTCTGGGGCCAACGTCCTGACTTTC

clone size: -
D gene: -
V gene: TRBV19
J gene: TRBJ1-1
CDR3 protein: CASTRYRQGNTEAFF
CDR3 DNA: TGTGCCAGTACCCGGTATCGGCAGGGGAACACTGAAGCTTTCTTT

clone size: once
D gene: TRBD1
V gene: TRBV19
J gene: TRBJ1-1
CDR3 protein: CASSRQGMNTEAFF
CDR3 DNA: TGTGCCAGTAGTCGACAGGGGATGAACACTGAAGCTTTCTTT

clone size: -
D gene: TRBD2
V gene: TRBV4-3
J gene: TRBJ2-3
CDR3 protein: CASSQGTSGGANTQYF
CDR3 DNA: TGCGCCAGCAGCCAAGGGACTAGCGGGGGGGCAAATACGCAGTATTTT

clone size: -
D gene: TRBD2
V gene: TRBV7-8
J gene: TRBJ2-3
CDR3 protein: CASSSVRGSTDTQYF
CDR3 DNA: TGTGCCAGCAGCTCGGTGCGGGGGAGCACAGATACGCAGTATTTT

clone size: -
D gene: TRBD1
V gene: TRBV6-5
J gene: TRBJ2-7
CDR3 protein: CASRDRGRLDEQYF
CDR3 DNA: TGTGCCAGCAGGGACAGGGGGCGACTGGACGAGCAGTACTTC

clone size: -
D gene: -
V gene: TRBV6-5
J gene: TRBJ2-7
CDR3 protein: CASSIPGLGQGEQYF
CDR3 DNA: TGTGCCAGCAGTATTCCAGGACTCGGGCAAGGGGAGCAGTACTTC

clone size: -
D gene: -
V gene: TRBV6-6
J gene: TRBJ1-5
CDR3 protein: CASSYMGPPSNQPQHF
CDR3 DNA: TGTGCCAGCAGTTACATGGGCCCACCTAGCAATCAGCCCCAGCATTTT

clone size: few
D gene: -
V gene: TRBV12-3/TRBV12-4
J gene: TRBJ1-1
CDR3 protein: CASSLNGIDEAFF
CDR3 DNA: TGTGCCAGCAGTTTAAACGGTATTGATGAAGCTTTCTTT

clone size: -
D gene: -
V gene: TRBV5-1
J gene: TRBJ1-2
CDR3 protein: CASSLAPGRGIVYGYTF
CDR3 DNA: TGCGCCAGCAGCTTGGCCCCCGGTAGGGGGATCGTCTATGGCTACACCTTC

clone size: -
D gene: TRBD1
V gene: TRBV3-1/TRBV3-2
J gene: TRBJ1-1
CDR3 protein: CASSQAGTGGFGTEAFF
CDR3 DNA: TGTGCCAGCAGCCAAGCAGGGACAGGGGGTTTCGGCACTGAAGCTTTCTTT

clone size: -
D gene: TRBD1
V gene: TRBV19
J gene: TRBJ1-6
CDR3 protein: CASTSQGTGVFRNSPLHF
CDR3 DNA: TGTGCCAGTACCTCCCAGGGGACAGGGGTCTTTAGGAATTCACCCCTCCACTTT

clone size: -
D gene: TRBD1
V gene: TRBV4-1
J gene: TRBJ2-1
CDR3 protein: CASSQDPGTGGFF
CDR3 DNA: TGCGCCAGCAGCCAAGATCCCGGGACAGGGGGGTTCTTC

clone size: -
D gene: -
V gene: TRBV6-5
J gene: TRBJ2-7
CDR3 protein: CASTFGSPGYEQYF
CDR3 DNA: TGTGCCAGCACCTTTGGGAGTCCGGGCTACGAGCAGTACTTC

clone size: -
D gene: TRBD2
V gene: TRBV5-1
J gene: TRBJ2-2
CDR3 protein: CASSPLTSGGDTGELFF
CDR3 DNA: TGCGCCAGCAGCCCTCTGACTAGCGGGGGGGACACCGGGGAGCTGTTTTTT

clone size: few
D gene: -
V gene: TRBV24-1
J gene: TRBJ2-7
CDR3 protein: CATSDLNRFNDYEQYF
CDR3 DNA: TGTGCCACCAGTGATTTGAACAGGTTCAACGACTACGAGCAGTACTTC

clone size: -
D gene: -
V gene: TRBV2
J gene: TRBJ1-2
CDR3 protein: CASSQGLGYGYTF
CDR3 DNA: TGTGCCAGCAGTCAGGGTCTTGGGTATGGCTACACCTTC

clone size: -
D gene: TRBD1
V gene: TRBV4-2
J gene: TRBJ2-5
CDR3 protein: CASSGTGGSRETQYF
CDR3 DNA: TGTGCCAGCTCGGGGACAGGGGGCTCTCGGGAGACCCAGTACTTC

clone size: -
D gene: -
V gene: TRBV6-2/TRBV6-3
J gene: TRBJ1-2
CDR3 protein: CASSGGRGGGYTF
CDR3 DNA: TGTGCCAGCAGCGGCGGGAGGGGAGGTGGCTACACCTTC

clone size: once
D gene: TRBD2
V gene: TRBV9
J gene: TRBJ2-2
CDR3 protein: CASGLAGGGRTGELFF
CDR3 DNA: TGTGCCAGCGGGCTAGCGGGGGGTGGACGCACCGGGGAGCTGTTTTTT

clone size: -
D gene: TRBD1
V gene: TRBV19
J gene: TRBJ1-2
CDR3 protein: CASSYRTGGATYTF
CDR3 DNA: TGTGCCAGTAGTTACCGGACAGGGGGTGCTACCTACACCTTC

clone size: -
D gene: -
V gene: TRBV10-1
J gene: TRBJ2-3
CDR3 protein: CASSGPSGRVTDTQYF
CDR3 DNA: TGCGCCAGCAGTGGCCCCTCGGGTCGAGTCACAGATACGCAGTATTTT

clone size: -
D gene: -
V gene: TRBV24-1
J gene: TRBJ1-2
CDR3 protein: CATSDFDRIIGYTF
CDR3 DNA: TGTGCCACCAGTGATTTTGACAGGATCATCGGCTACACCTTC

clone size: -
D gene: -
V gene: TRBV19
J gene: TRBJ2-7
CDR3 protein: CASSIVVGGPVKYEQYF
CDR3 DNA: TGTGCCAGTAGTATAGTTGTGGGGGGGCCCGTCAAATACGAGCAGTACTTC

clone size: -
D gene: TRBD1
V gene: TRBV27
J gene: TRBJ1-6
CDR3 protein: CASTRDRLNNSPLHF
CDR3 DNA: TGTGCCAGCACCAGGGACAGACTGAATAATTCACCCCTCCACTTT

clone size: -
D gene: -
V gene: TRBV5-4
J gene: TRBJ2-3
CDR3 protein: CASSRAGAGGTDTQYF
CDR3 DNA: TGTGCCAGCAGTCGGGCGGGGGCCGGGGGCACAGATACGCAGTATTTT